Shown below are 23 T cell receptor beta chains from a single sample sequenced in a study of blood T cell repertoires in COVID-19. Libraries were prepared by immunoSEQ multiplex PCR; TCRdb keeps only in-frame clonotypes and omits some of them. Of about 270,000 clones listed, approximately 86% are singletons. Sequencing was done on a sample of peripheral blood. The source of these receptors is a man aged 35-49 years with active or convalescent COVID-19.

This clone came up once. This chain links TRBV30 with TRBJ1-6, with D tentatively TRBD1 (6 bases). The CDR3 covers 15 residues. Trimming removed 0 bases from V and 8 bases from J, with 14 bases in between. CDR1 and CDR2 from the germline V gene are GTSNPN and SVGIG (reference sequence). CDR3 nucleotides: TGTGCCTGGAGTGTACTCGACTCAGGGGATTCACCCCTCCACTTT. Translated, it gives CAWSVLDSGDSPLHF.

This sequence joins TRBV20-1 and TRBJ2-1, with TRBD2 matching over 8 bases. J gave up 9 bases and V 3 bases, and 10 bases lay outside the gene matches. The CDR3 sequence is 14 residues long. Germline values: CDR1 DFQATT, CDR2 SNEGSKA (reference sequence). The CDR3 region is CSASGLAGSSEQFF. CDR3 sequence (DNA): TGCAGTGCTAGTGGTCTAGCGGGCTCTAGTGAGCAGTTCTTC.

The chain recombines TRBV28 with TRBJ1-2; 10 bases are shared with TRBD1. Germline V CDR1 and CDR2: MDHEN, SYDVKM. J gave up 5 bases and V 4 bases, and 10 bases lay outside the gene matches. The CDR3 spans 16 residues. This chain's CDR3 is CASSSPSLDRGYGYTF. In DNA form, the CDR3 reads TGTGCCAGCAGTTCACCCTCCCTGGACAGGGGGTATGGCTACACCTTC.

This CDR3 reads CASSYSAQGEKLFF. As DNA, the CDR3 is TGTGCCAGCAGTTACTCGGCGCAGGGTGAAAAACTGTTTTTT. This chain links TRBV6-5 with TRBJ1-4; D is possibly TRBD1 (5 bases). V shed 0 bases and J shed 7 bases, with 9 bases lying between them. This CDR3 spans 14 amino acids. CDR1 and CDR2 from the germline V gene are MNHEY and SVGAGI.

The CDR3 nucleotides read TGTGCCAGCAGTCCACAGGATCGGGAGCTGTTTTTT. This codes for CASSPQDRELFF. This chain connects TRBV6-5 to TRBJ2-2, with D tentatively TRBD1 (5 bases). V lost 5 bases and J lost 9, with 10 bases in between. The CDR3 covers 12 residues. Germline assignment: CDR1 MNHEY and CDR2 SVGAGI.

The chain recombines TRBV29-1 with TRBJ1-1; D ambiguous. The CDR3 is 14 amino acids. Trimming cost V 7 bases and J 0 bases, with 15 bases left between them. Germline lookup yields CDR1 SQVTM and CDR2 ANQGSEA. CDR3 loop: CSAHGAYMNTEAFF. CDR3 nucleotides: TGCAGCGCCCATGGTGCTTACATGAACACTGAAGCTTTCTTT.

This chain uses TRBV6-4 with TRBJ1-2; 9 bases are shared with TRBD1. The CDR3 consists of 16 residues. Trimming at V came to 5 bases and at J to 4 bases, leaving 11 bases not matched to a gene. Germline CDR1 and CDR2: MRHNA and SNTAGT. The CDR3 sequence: CASSYLIPGQGYGYTF. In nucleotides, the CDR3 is TGTGCCAGCAGTTACCTAATCCCGGGACAGGGCTATGGCTACACCTTC.

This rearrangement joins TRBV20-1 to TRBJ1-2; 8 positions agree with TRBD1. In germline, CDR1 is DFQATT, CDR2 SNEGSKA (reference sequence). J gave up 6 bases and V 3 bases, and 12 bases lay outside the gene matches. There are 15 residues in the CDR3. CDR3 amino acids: CSASLARGRGDGYTF. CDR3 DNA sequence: TGCAGTGCTAGTCTTGCCAGGGGGCGGGGTGATGGCTACACCTTC.

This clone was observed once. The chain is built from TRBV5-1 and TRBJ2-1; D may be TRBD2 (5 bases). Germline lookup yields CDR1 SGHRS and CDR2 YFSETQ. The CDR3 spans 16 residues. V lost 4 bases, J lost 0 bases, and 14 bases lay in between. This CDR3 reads CASSERTGSSYNEQFF. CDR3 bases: TGCGCCAGCAGCGAAAGGACGGGGAGCTCCTACAATGAGCAGTTCTTC.

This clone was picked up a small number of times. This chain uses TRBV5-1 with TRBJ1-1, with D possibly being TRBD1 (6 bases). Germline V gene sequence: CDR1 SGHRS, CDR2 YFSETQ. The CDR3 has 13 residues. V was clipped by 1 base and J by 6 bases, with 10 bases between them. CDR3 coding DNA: TGCGCCAGCAGCTTGACAGGGATGGCTGAAGCTTTCTTT. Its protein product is CASSLTGMAEAFF.

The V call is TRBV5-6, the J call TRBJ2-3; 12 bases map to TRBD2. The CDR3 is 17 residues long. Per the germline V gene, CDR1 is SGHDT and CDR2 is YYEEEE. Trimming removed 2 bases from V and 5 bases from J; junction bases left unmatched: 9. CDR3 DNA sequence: TGTGCCAGCAGCTTAAAGGCTAGCGGGGGGGTCCAAGATACGCAGTATTTT. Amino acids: CASSLKASGGVQDTQYF.

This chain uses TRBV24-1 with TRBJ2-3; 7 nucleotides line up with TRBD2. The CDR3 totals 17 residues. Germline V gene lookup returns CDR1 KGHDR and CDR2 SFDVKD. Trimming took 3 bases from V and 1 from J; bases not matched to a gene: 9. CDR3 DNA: TGTGCCACCAGTGATGGGACTACTTTACACGGCACAGATACGCAGTATTTT. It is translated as CATSDGTTLHGTDTQYF.

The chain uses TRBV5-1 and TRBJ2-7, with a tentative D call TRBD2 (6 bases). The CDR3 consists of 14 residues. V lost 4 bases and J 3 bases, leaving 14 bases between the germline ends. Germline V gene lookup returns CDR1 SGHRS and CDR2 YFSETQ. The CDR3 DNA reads TGCGCCAGCAGCCCTAGCGTGGTCAGCTACGAGCAGTACTTC. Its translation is CASSPSVVSYEQYF.

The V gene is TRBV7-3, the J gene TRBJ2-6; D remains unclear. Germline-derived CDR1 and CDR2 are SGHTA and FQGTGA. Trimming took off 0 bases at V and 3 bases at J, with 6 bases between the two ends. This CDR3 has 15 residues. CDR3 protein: CASSLTSGGANVLTF. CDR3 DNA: TGTGCCAGCAGCTTAACCTCGGGTGGGGCCAACGTCCTGACTTTC.

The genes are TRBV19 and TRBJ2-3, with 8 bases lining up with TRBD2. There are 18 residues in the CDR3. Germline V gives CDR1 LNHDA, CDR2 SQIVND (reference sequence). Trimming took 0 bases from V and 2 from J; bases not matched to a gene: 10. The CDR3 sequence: CASSIDGPGLGSTDTQYF. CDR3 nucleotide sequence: TGTGCCAGTAGTATAGATGGACCGGGACTAGGATCCACAGATACGCAGTATTTT.

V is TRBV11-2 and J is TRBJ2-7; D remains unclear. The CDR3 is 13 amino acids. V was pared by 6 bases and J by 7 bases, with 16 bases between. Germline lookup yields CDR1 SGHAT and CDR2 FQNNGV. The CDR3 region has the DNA TGTGCCAGCAGTTTTAGCTCGTCCGGTGAGCAGTACTTC. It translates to CASSFSSSGEQYF.

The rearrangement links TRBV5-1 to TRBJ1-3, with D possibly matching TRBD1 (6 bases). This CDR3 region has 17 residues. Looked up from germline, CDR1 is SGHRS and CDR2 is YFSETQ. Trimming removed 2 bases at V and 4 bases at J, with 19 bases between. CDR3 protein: CASSLTSRQVRGNTIYF. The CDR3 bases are TGCGCCAGCAGCTTAACCAGTCGACAGGTGCGGGGAAACACCATATATTTT.

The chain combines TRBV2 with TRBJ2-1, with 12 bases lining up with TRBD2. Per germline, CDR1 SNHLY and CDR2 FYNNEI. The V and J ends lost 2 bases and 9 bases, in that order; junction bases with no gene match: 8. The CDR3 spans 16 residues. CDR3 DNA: TGTGCCAGCAGTGAATACGGGCTAGCGGGAGGGAGTGAGCAGTTCTTC. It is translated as CASSEYGLAGGSEQFF.

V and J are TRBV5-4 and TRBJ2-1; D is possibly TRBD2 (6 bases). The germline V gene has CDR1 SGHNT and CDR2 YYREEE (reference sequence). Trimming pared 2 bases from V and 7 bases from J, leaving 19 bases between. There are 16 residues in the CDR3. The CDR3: CASSLPTSLVLNEQFF. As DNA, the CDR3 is TGTGCCAGCAGCTTACCCACTAGCCTGGTACTGAATGAGCAGTTCTTC.

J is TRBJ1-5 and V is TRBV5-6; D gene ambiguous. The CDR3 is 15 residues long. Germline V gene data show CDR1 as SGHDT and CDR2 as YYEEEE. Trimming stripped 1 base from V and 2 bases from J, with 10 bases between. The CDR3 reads CASSLSLVGNQPQHF. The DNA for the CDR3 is TGTGCCAGCAGCTTGTCACTAGTCGGCAATCAGCCCCAGCATTTT. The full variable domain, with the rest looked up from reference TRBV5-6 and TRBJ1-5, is DAGVTQSPTHLIKTRGQQVTLRCSPKSGHDTVSWYQQALGQGPQFIFQYYEEEERQRGNFPDRFSGHQFPNYSSELNVNALLLGDSALYLCASSLSLVGNQPQHFGDGTRLSIL.

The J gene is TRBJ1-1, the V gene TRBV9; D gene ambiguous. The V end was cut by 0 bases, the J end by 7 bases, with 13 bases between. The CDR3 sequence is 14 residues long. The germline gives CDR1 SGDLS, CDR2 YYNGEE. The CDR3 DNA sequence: TGTGCCAGCAGCGTAGGTTCCGTGGAGCTTGAAGCTTTCTTT. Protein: CASSVGSVELEAFF.

The CDR3 reads CASSPGLAGGSEQYF. The CDR3 DNA follows: TGTGCCAGCTCACCAGGGCTAGCGGGAGGCAGCGAGCAGTACTTC. This chain connects TRBV18 to TRBJ2-7; TRBD2 agrees at 11 bases. With V trimmed by 2 bases and J by 6 bases, 6 bases remained unmatched. This CDR3 is built from 15 residues. CDR1 and CDR2 from the germline V gene are KGHSH and LQKENI.

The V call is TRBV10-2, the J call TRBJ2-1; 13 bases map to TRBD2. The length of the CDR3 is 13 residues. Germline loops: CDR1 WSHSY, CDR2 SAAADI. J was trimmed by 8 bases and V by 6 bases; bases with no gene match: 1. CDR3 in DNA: TGCGCCAGCAGACTAGCGGGAGGGGATGAGCAGTTCTTC. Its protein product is CASRLAGGDEQFF.